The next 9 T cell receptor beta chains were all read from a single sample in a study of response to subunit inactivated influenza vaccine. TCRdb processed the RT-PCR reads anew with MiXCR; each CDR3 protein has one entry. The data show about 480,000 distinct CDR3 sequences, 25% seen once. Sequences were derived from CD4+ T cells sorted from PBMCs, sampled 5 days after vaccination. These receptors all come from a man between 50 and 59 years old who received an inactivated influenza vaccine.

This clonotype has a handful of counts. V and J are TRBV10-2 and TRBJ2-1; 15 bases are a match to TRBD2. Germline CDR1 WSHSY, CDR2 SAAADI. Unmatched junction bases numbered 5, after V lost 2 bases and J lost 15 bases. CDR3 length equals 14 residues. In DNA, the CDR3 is TGCGCCAGCAGTGAGACGCGGACTAGCGGGGGGGCGTTCTTC. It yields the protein CASSETRTSGGAFF.

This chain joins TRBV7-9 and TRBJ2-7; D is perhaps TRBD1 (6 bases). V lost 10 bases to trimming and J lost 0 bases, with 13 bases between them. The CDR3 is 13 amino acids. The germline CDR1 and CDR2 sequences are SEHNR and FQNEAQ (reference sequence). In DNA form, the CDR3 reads TGTGCCACAGTAGGACAGAACTCCTACGAGCAGTACTTC. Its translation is CATVGQNSYEQYF.

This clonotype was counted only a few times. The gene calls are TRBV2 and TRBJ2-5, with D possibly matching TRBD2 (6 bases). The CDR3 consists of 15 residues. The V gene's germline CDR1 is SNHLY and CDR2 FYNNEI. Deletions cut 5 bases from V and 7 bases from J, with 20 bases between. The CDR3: CASSTREWPITTQYF. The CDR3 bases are TGTGCCAGCAGTACTCGGGAGTGGCCAATAACGACCCAGTACTTC.

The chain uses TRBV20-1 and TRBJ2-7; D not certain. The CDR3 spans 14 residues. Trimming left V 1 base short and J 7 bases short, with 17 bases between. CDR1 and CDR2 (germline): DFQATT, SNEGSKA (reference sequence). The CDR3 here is CSARGTDRPREQYF. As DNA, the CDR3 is TGCAGTGCTAGAGGAACAGACCGCCCTAGGGAGCAGTACTTC.

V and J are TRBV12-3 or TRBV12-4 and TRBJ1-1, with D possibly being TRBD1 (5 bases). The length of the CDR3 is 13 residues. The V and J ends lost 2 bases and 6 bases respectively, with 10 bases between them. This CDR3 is CASSLRSGSEAFF. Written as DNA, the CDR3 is TGTGCCAGCAGTTTACGGTCAGGGTCTGAAGCTTTCTTT.

In DNA form, the CDR3 reads TGCAGTGCTAGTTTCCTAGCGGGAGTTTCGGACACCGGGGAGCTGTTTTTT. Translating gives CSASFLAGVSDTGELFF. The V and J genes are TRBV20-1 and TRBJ2-2; 10 nucleotides agree with TRBD2. The junction had 10 bases not matched to a gene; V was cut back by 3 bases and J by 3 bases. The germline CDR1 and CDR2 sequences are DFQATT and SNEGSKA (reference sequence). The CDR3 has 17 amino acids.

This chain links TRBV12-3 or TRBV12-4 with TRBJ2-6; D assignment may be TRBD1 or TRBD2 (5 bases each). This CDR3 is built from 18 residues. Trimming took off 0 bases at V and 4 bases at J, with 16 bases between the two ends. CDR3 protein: CASSLAQGSGAGANVLTF. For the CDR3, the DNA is TGTGCCAGCAGTTTAGCGCAGGGCTCCGGGGCCGGGGCCAACGTCCTGACTTTC.

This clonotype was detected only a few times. CDR3 sequence: CSARRPSGGATDTQYF. The CDR3 region has the DNA TGCAGTGCCCGAAGGCCTAGCGGGGGGGCTACGGATACGCAGTATTTT. The chain is built from TRBV20-1 and TRBJ2-3; TRBD2 agrees at 12 bases. The germline V gene encodes CDR1 DFQATT and CDR2 SNEGSKA (reference sequence). V was clipped by 6 bases and J by 6 bases; unmatched bases: 13. The CDR3 spans 16 residues.

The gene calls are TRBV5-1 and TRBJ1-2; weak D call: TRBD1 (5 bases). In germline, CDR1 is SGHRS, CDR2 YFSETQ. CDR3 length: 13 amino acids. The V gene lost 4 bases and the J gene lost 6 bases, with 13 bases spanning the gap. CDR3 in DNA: TGCGCCAGCAGCGTGACAGTTTCCGATGGCTACACCTTC. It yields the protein CASSVTVSDGYTF.